The 15 T cell receptor beta chains below were found in one sample sequenced in a study. The repertoire was sequenced with immunoSEQ multiplex PCR; TCRdb's copy has only in-frame clones and lacks some. The sample has about 50,000 clones; 85% to 95% are singletons. Sequencing was performed on PBMCs. Receptors were obtained from a middle-aged man with rheumatoid arthritis.

The chain uses TRBV3-1 (or the pseudogene TRBV3-2) and TRBJ1-1; 11 bases are a match to TRBD1. V trimming: 4 bases; J trimming: 6 bases; junction bases outside the gene matches: 10. Germline V gene sequence: CDR1 LGHDT, CDR2 YNNKEL (reference sequence). The CDR3 sequence is 16 residues long. The CDR3 DNA is TGTGCCAGCAGCCCGCGGGACAGGGGGATTGGCGCTGAAGCTTTCTTT. It yields the protein CASSPRDRGIGAEAFF.

V gene TRBV6-1 combines with J gene TRBJ1-5, with D possibly being TRBD1 (6 bases). Germline CDR1 and CDR2: MNHNS and SASEGT. Trimming stripped 1 base from V and 0 bases from J, with 13 bases between. The CDR3 covers 17 residues. CDR3 sequence: CASSEVEGVGSNQPQHF. CDR3 bases: TGTGCCAGCAGTGAAGTTGAGGGGGTAGGTAGCAATCAGCCCCAGCATTTT.

V gene TRBV3-1 (or the pseudogene TRBV3-2) combines with J gene TRBJ1-1; 7 positions agree with TRBD1. CDR3 length: 16 residues. Germline assignment: CDR1 LGHDT and CDR2 YNNKEL (reference sequence). Trimming cost V 3 bases and J 3 bases; bases outside gene matches: 10. CDR3: CASSQENRGGDTEAFF. The CDR3 coding sequence is TGTGCCAGCAGCCAGGAAAACAGGGGAGGGGACACTGAAGCTTTCTTT.

This chain connects TRBV7-9 to TRBJ2-7; 9 positions match TRBD1. The CDR3 contains 14 residues. CDR1 and CDR2 from the germline V gene are SEHNR and FQNEAQ (reference sequence). The V and J ends lost 5 bases and 4 bases, in that order; junction bases with no gene match: 6. The CDR3, as DNA: TGTGCCAGCAGCGGAGACAGGGGGATTTACGAGCAGTACTTC. The encoded protein is CASSGDRGIYEQYF.

This chain connects TRBV5-4 to TRBJ2-1; TRBD2 matches at 12 bases. The trim removed 5 bases at V and 4 bases at J, leaving 4 bases unmatched. Germline V CDR1 and CDR2: SGHNT, YYREEE (reference sequence). The CDR3 is 15 residues long. CDR3 amino acids: CASSPTSGGYNEQFF. CDR3 DNA sequence: TGTGCCAGCAGTCCGACTAGCGGGGGATACAATGAGCAGTTCTTC.

The V gene is TRBV2, the J gene TRBJ2-5, with a weak D call TRBD1 (6 bases). Germline-derived CDR1 and CDR2 are SNHLY and FYNNEI. CDR3 length: 14 residues. V was trimmed by 3 bases and J by 2 bases, leaving 10 bases between them. The CDR3 nucleotides read TGTGCCAGCAGTGATATTGGACAGCAAGAGACCCAGTACTTC. The encoded protein is CASSDIGQQETQYF. Using reference TRBV2 and TRBJ2-5 for the parts outside the CDR3, the full variable domain is EPEVTQTPSHQVTQMGQEVILRCVPISNHLYFYWYRQILGQKVEFLVSFYNNEISEKSEIFDDQFSVERPDGSNFTLKIRSTKLEDSAMYFCASSDIGQQETQYFGPGTRLLVL.

The gene calls are TRBV27 and TRBJ2-1, with 14 bases lining up with TRBD2. Germline V gives CDR1 MNHEY, CDR2 SMNVEV (reference sequence). This CDR3 contains 15 residues. With V trimmed by 2 bases and J by 7 bases, 1 base remained unmatched. CDR3 DNA sequence: TGTGCCAGCAGTTTAGGGACTAGCGGGAGAAATGAGCAGTTCTTC. This codes for CASSLGTSGRNEQFF.

V and J are TRBV5-1 and TRBJ2-2, with 10 bases identical to TRBD2. CDR1 is SGHRS and CDR2 is YFSETQ in the germline V gene. This CDR3 spans 15 amino acids. V lost 3 bases and J lost 4; bases outside the gene matches: 3. In DNA, the CDR3 is TGCGCCAGCAGCTACCTAGCGGGGGCCACCGGGGAGCTGTTTTTT. It translates to CASSYLAGATGELFF.

The genes are TRBV10-3 and TRBJ1-6; 8 bases map to TRBD1. V shed 6 bases, J shed 8 bases, and the junction held 6 bases outside the gene matches. The CDR3 is made up of 14 amino acids. Germline CDR1 reads ENHRY; CDR2 reads SYGVKD. The DNA of the CDR3 is TGTGCCATCAGCAGTACAGGGGGGGATTCACCCCTCCACTTT. This translates into CAISSTGGDSPLHF.

This sequence joins TRBV3-1 (or the pseudogene TRBV3-2) and TRBJ1-3; TRBD1 matches at 7 bases. V shed 5 bases and J 0 bases; nucleotides not matched to a gene: 7. There are 16 residues in the CDR3. Germline V lookup: CDR1 LGHDT, CDR2 YNNKEL (reference sequence). The CDR3 loop reads CASSAQGLNSGNTIYF. The CDR3 nucleotides read TGTGCCAGCAGCGCACAGGGGCTTAACTCTGGAAACACCATATATTTT.

The rearrangement uses TRBV24-1 and TRBJ1-1, with a weak D call TRBD1 (5 bases). Germline CDR1 reads KGHDR; CDR2 reads SFDVKD. Trimming stripped 4 bases from V and 2 bases from J, with 13 bases between. The CDR3 consists of 15 residues. The CDR3 DNA reads TGTGCCACCAGTGAGGGTCTCGGGGGAAACACTGAAGCTTTCTTT. Its protein product is CATSEGLGGNTEAFF.

This clone occurred once. The rearrangement links TRBV5-4 to TRBJ2-1; 9 bases line up with TRBD2. CDR1 SGHNT and CDR2 YYREEE come from the germline V gene (reference sequence). This CDR3 has 15 residues. V trimming: 4 bases; J trimming: 2 bases; junction bases outside the gene matches: 4. The CDR3 DNA sequence: TGTGCCAGCAGCCCCGGCGGGAGGGCCTACAATGAGCAGTTCTTC. Its protein product is CASSPGGRAYNEQFF.

V gene TRBV5-1 combines with J gene TRBJ2-7; the D gene is possibly TRBD2 (6 bases). The CDR3 has 14 amino acids. The germline V gene encodes CDR1 SGHRS and CDR2 YFSETQ. V lost 0 bases and J 2 bases, leaving 9 bases between the germline ends. CDR3 nucleotides: TGCGCCAGCAGCTTGGGCCGGGAGACCTACGAGCAGTACTTC. Translation: CASSLGRETYEQYF.

In DNA, the CDR3 is TGTGCCAGCAGTTACAGCACAGGGTTCTATGGCTACACCTTC. This sequence encodes CASSYSTGFYGYTF. The rearrangement joins TRBV6-5 to TRBJ1-2; D may be TRBD1 (6 bases). V shed 2 bases and J shed 4 bases, with 11 bases lying between them. The germline V gene has CDR1 MNHEY and CDR2 SVGAGI. CDR3 length equals 14 residues.

The V gene is TRBV9, the J gene TRBJ2-7; D uncertain. Between the trimmed V and J ends, which lost 4 bases and 0 bases, there was a span of 8 bases. This CDR3 spans 13 amino acids. Germline V gene sequence: CDR1 SGDLS, CDR2 YYNGEE. The CDR3 loop reads CASSPDPSYEQYF. CDR3 DNA: TGTGCCAGCAGCCCTGACCCCTCCTACGAGCAGTACTTC.